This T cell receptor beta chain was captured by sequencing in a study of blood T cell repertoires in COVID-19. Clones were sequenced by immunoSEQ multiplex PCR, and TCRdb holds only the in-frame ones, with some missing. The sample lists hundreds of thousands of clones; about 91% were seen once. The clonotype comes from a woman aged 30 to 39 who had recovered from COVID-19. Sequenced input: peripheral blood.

The CDR3 coding sequence is TGTGCCAGCAGCTTACGGGGCGCAGGGGGGTCGAGGGCTTTCTTT. This encodes CASSLRGAGGSRAFF. The rearrangement links TRBV7-9 to TRBJ1-1; 7 bases line up with TRBD1. The CDR3 runs 15 residues. CDR1 SEHNR and CDR2 FQNEAQ come from the germline V gene (reference sequence). Trimming at V came to 2 bases and at J to 11 bases, leaving 14 bases not matched to a gene.